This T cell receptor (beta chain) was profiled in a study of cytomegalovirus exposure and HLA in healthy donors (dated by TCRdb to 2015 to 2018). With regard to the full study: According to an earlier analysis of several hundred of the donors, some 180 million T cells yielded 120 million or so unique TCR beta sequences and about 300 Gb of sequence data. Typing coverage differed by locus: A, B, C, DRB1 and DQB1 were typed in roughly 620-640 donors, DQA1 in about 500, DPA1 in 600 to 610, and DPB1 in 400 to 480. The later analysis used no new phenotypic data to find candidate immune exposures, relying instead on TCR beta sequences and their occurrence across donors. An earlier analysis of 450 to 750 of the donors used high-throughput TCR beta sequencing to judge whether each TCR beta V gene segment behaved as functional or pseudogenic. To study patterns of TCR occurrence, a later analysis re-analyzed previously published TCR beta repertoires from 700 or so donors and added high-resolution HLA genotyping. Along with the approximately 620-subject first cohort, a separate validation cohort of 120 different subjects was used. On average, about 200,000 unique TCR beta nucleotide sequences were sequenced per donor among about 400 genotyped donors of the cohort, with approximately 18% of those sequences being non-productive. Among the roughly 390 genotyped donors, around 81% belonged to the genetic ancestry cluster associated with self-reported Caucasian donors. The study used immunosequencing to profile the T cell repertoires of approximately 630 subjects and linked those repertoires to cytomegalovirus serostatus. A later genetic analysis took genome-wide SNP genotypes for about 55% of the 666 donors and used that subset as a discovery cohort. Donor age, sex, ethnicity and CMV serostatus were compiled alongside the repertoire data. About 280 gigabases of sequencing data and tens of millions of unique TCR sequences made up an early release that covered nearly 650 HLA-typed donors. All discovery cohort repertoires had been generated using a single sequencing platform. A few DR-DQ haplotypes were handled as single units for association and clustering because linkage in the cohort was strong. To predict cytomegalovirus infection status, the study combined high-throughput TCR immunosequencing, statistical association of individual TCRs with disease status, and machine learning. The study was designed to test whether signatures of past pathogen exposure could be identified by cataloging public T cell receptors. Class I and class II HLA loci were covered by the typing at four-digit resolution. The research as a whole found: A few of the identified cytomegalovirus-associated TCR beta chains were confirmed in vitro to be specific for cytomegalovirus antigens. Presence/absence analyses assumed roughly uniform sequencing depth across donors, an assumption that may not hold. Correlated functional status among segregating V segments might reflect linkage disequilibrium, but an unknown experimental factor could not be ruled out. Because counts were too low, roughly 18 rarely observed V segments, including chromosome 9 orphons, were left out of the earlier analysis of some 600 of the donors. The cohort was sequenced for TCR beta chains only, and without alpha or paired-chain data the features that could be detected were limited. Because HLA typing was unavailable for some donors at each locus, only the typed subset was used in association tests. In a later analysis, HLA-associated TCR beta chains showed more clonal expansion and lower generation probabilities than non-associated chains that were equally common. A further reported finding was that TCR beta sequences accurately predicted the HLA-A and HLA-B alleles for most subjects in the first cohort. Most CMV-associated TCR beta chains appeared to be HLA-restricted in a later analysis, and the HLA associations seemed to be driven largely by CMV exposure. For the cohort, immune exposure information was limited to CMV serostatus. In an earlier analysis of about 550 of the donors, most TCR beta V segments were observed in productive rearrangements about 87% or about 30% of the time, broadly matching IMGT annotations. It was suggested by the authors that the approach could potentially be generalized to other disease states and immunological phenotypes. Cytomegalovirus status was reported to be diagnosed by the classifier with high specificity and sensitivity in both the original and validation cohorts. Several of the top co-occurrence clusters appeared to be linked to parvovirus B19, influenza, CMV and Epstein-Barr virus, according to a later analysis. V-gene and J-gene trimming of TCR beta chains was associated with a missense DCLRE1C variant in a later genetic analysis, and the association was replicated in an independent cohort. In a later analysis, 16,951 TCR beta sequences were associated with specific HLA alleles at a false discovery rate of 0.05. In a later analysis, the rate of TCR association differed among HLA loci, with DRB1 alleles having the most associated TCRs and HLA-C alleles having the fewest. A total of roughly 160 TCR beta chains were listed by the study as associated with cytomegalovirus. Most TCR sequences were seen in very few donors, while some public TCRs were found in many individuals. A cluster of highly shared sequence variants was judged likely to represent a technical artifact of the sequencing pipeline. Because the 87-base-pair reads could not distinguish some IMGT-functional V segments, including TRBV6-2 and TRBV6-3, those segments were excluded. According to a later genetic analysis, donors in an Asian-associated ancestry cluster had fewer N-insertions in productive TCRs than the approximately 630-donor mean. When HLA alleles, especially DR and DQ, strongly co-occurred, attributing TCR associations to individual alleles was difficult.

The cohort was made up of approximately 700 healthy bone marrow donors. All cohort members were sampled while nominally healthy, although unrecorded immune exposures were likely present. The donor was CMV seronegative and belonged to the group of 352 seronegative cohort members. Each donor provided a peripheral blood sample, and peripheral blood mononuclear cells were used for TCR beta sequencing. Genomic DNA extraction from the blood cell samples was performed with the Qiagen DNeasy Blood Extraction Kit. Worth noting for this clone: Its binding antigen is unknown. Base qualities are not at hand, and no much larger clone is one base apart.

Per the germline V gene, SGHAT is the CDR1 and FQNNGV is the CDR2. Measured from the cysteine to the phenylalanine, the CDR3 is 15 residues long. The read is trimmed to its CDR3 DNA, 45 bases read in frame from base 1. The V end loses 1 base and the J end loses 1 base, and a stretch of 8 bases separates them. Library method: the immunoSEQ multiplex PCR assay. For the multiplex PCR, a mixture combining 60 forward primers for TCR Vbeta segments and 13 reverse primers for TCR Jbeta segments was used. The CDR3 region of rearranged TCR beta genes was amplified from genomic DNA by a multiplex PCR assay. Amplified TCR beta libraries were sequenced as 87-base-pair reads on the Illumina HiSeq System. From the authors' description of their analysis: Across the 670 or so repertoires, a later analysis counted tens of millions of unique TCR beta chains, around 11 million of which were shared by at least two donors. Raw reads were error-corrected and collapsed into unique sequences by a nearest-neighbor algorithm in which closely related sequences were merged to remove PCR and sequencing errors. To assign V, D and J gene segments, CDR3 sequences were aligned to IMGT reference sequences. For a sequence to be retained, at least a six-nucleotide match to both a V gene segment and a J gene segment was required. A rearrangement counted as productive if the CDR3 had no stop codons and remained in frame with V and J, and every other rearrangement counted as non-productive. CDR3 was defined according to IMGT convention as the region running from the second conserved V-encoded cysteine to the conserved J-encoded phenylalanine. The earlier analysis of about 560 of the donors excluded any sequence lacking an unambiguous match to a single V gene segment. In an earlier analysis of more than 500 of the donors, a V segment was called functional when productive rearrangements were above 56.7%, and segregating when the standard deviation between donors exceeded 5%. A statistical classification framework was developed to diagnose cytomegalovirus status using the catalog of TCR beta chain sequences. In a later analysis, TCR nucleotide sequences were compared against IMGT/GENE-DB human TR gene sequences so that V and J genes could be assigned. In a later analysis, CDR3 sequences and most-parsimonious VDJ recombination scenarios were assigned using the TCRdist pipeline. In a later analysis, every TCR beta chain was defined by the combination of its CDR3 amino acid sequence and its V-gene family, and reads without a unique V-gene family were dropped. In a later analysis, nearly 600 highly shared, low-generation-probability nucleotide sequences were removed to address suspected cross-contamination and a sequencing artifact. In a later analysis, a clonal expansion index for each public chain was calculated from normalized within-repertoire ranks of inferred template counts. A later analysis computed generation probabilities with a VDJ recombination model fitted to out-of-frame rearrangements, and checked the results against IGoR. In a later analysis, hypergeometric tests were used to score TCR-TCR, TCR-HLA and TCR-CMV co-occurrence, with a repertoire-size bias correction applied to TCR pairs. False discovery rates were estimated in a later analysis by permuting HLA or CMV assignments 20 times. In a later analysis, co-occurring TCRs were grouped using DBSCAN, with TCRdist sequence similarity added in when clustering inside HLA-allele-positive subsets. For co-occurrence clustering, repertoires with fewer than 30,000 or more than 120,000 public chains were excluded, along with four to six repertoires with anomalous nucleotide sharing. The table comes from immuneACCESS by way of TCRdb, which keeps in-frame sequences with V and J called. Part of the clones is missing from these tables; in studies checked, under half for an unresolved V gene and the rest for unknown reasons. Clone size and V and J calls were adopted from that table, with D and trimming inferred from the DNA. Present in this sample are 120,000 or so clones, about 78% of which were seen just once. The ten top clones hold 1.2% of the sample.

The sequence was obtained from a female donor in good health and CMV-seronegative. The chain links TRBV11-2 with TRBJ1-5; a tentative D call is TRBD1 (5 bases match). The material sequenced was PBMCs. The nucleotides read TGTGCCAGCAGCTTAGCAGGGTGGAGCAATCAGCCCCAGCATTTT. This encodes CASSLAGWSNQPQHF.